One and the same sample provided the 31 T cell receptor beta chains below, sequenced in a study of identical twins (dated by TCRdb to 2016 to 2018). Receptor amplification or capture employed 5' RACE. The data were produced on an Illumina HiSeq 2000. Using fastp at Q25 and MiXCR, TCRdb reprocessed the public reads and kept productive beta chains. Each CDR3 protein appears once, grouped with its most common genes and DNA. The sample includes hundreds of thousands of distinct CDR3 sequences, with around 15% observed a single time. The ten largest clones capture 8.8% of the sample. Sequencing was performed on memory (CD45RO+) T cells sorted from blood. The cell subset or site label, read with the paper, signifies: CD45RO+ enriched T cells. These receptors all stem from a woman between 18 and 29 years old in good health.

Only a few counts were recorded for this clonotype. The chain uses TRBV11-1 and TRBJ2-7, with D maybe TRBD1 (6 bases). Trimming removed 4 bases at V and 6 bases at J, with 34 bases between. In germline, CDR1 is SGHAT, CDR2 FQDESV (reference sequence). This CDR3 contains 20 residues. CDR3 DNA: TGTGCCAGCAGCTCCGGCCTCCCGGGACAAAGGGTGGGCATGGGGACCGAGCAGTACTTC. Translating it yields CASSSGLPGQRVGMGTEQYF.

This chain uses TRBV20-1 with TRBJ2-2; D is perhaps TRBD1 or TRBD2 (5 bases each). The CDR3 is made up of 14 amino acids. With 5 bases removed from V and 1 base from J, the gap between germline ends came to 11 bases. Germline assignment: CDR1 DFQATT and CDR2 SNEGSKA (reference sequence). CDR3 protein: CSAQEGLNTGELFF. Written as DNA, the CDR3 is TGCAGTGCTCAAGAGGGGCTGAACACCGGGGAGCTGTTTTTT.

This clonotype was observed a few times. The V call is TRBV6-1, the J call TRBJ1-3; 10 bases are a match to TRBD1. Germline V gene data show CDR1 as MNHNS and CDR2 as SASEGT. After removal of 6 bases from V and 4 bases from J, the junction contained 6 bases not matched to a gene. The CDR3 sequence is 15 residues long. Here the CDR3 reads CASSPRTGGGNTIYF. The CDR3 coding sequence is TGTGCCAGCAGCCCCCGGACAGGGGGAGGAAACACCATATATTTT.

The CDR3 spells CSAGRARATSTDTQYF. The CDR3 region has the DNA TGCAGTGCTGGTCGTGCGCGGGCGACTAGCACAGATACGCAGTATTTT. This sequence joins TRBV20-1 and TRBJ2-3; maybe TRBD2 (5 bases). Trimming stripped 5 bases from V and 0 bases from J, with 18 bases between. This CDR3 spans 16 amino acids. Looked up from germline, CDR1 is DFQATT and CDR2 is SNEGSKA (reference sequence).

The V call is TRBV9, the J call TRBJ2-7; TRBD1 might be the D (5 bases). Germline lookup yields CDR1 SGDLS and CDR2 YYNGEE. Trimming left V 0 bases short and J 4 bases short, with 14 bases between. This CDR3 spans 15 amino acids. The CDR3: CASSVEYRPIYEQYF. CDR3 nucleotides: TGTGCCAGCAGCGTAGAATACAGGCCGATATACGAGCAGTACTTC.

The rearrangement uses TRBV7-2 and TRBJ1-5, with D unresolved. V lost 7 bases, J lost 7 bases, and 14 bases lay in between. Per germline, CDR1 SGHTA and CDR2 FQGNSA. The CDR3 is 13 residues long. CDR3 sequence: CASTPTSGQPQHF. As DNA, the CDR3 is TGTGCCAGCACCCCCACAAGCGGCCAGCCCCAGCATTTT.

This clonotype occurred a few times. This chain connects TRBV6-5 to TRBJ2-1; 7 bases line up with TRBD2. Germline CDR1 is MNHEY and CDR2 is SVGAGI. Germline trimming cut 0 bases from V and 4 bases from J; bases unmatched to any gene: 6. CDR3 length equals 16 residues. DNA of the CDR3: TGTGCCAGCAGTTACTCGGGGACTATCGGATACAATGAGCAGTTCTTC. Encoded protein: CASSYSGTIGYNEQFF.

At least ten counts were recorded for this clonotype. The V and J genes are TRBV5-1 and TRBJ2-2, with TRBD1 identical over 8 bases. V lost 4 bases and J lost 0; bases outside the gene matches: 2. Germline V lookup: CDR1 SGHRS, CDR2 YFSETQ. CDR3 length: 15 amino acids. The CDR3 nucleotides are TGCGCCAGCAGCACAGGGGGATCGAACACCGGGGAGCTGTTTTTT. The encoded protein is CASSTGGSNTGELFF. The full variable domain, with the rest looked up from reference TRBV5-1 and TRBJ2-2, is KAGVTQTPRYLIKTRGQQVTLSCSPISGHRSVSWYQQTPGQGLQFLFEYFSETQRNKGNFPGRFSGRQFSNSRSEMNVSTLELGDSALYLCASSTGGSNTGELFFGEGSRLTVL.

This clonotype was detected many times. This sequence joins TRBV7-2 and TRBJ2-3; 7 bases line up with TRBD2. From germline, CDR1 is SGHTA and CDR2 FQGNSA. The CDR3 sequence is 15 residues long. V shed 5 bases and J 0 bases; nucleotides not matched to a gene: 5. CDR3 DNA: TGTGCCAGCAGCCTTAGCGGGCAAAGCACAGATACGCAGTATTTT. Protein sequence: CASSLSGQSTDTQYF.

The sample holds many counts of this clonotype. The J gene is TRBJ1-1, the V gene TRBV5-1, with 9 bases matching TRBD1. The CDR3 consists of 13 residues. The V segment lost 2 bases and the J segment 9 bases; nucleotides outside the gene matches: 5. Germline V gene sequence: CDR1 SGHRS, CDR2 YFSETQ. CDR3 protein: CASSFGTGRQAFF. In DNA form, the CDR3 reads TGCGCCAGCAGCTTTGGGACAGGGAGGCAAGCTTTCTTT. Full variable domain (missing parts from reference TRBV5-1 and TRBJ1-1): KAGVTQTPRYLIKTRGQQVTLSCSPISGHRSVSWYQQTPGQGLQFLFEYFSETQRNKGNFPGRFSGRQFSNSRSEMNVSTLELGDSALYLCASSFGTGRQAFFGQGTRLTVV.

J is TRBJ2-7 and V is TRBV9; 8 nucleotides align to TRBD2. V lost 0 bases, J lost 5 bases, and 13 bases stayed unmatched. Germline CDR1 and CDR2: SGDLS and YYNGEE. This CDR3 is 17 amino acids long. The CDR3 nucleotides are TGTGCCAGCAGCGTAGGAGTGTCCGGACTAGCTCACAACGAGCAGTACTTC. Its protein is CASSVGVSGLAHNEQYF.

This clonotype has ten or more counts. The rearrangement links TRBV7-2 to TRBJ1-3; D is perhaps TRBD1 (6 bases). Trimming cost V 6 bases and J 0 bases, with 18 bases left between them. Per the germline V gene, CDR1 is SGHTA and CDR2 is FQGNSA. The CDR3 contains 17 residues. In nucleotides, the CDR3 is TGTGCCAGCAGTCGGTTGGGGGGGACAAGCTCTGGAAACACCATATATTTT. Translated, it gives CASSRLGGTSSGNTIYF.

The V gene is TRBV18, the J gene TRBJ1-6, with no clear D. Germline assignment: CDR1 KGHSH and CDR2 LQKENI. V gave up 4 bases and J gave up 7 bases, with 14 bases separating them. CDR3 length: 15 residues. As DNA, the CDR3 is TGTGCCAGCTCACACAGCCACGATGGGAATTCACCCCTCCACTTT. Encoded protein: CASSHSHDGNSPLHF.

The DNA of the CDR3 is TGTGCCACCCGGGGCGGGAGGGGCACAGATACGCAGTATTTT. Its protein is CATRGGRGTDTQYF. The chain couples TRBV15 to TRBJ2-3, with 9 bases lining up with TRBD2. Germline CDR1 reads LNHNV; CDR2 reads YYDKDF (reference sequence). The CDR3 loop spans 14 amino acids. The J segment lost 1 base and the V segment lost 8 bases, leaving 4 bases of the junction unmatched.

This clonotype came up many times. This sequence joins TRBV20-1 and TRBJ2-7, with 8 bases identical to TRBD2. V shed 6 bases, J shed 5 bases, and the junction held 12 bases outside the gene matches. Germline V lookup: CDR1 DFQATT, CDR2 SNEGSKA (reference sequence). The CDR3 sequence is 14 residues long. CDR3 nucleotide sequence: TGCAGTGCCGGTGGGTCGCGGGAGGTTAACGAGCAGTACTTC. Its protein product is CSAGGSREVNEQYF.

The chain is built from TRBV6-5 and TRBJ2-2; 8 nucleotides match TRBD2. Trimming at V came to 2 bases and at J to 6 bases, leaving 8 bases not matched to a gene. CDR3 length: 16 residues. Germline V lookup: CDR1 MNHEY, CDR2 SVGAGI. CDR3 amino acids: CASSYQSGSFAGELFF. CDR3 DNA sequence: TGTGCCAGCAGTTACCAAAGCGGGAGCTTCGCCGGGGAGCTGTTTTTT.

V and J are TRBV7-2 and TRBJ2-1; the match to TRBD2 covers 11 bases. The junction had 4 bases not matched to a gene; V was cut back by 3 bases and J by 9 bases. Germline CDR1 is SGHTA and CDR2 is FQGNSA. There are 14 residues in the CDR3. The CDR3 spells CASSFLAGGGEQFF. In DNA, the CDR3 is TGTGCCAGCAGCTTTCTAGCGGGAGGTGGTGAGCAGTTCTTC.

This chain uses TRBV6-1 with TRBJ2-3, with 9 bases identical to TRBD2. Unmatched junction bases numbered 7, after V lost 7 bases and J lost 2 bases. The CDR3 consists of 15 residues. The V gene's germline CDR1 is MNHNS and CDR2 SASEGT. The CDR3 bases are TGTGCCAGCAAGAACCTAGCGGGGAACACAGATACGCAGTATTTT. Translating gives CASKNLAGNTDTQYF.

This clonotype was picked up many times. The chain uses TRBV12-3 or TRBV12-4 and TRBJ1-4; 7 bases are shared with TRBD1. The CDR3 contains 14 residues. J was trimmed by 8 bases and V by 2 bases; bases with no gene match: 5. This chain's CDR3 is CASSLNRGREKLFF. CDR3 DNA sequence: TGTGCCAGCAGTTTAAACAGGGGAAGGGAAAAACTGTTTTTT.

The rearrangement joins TRBV3-1 to TRBJ1-2; D remains unclear. In germline, CDR1 is LGHDT, CDR2 YNNKEL (reference sequence). Trimming cost V 5 bases and J 5 bases, with 15 bases left between them. This CDR3 region has 14 residues. CDR3 nucleotides: TGTGCCAGCAGCGGATACAGTCAGCCTTATGGCTACACCTTC. Translated: CASSGYSQPYGYTF.

A few counts support this clonotype. V gene TRBV6-4 combines with J gene TRBJ2-1; no reliable D call. CDR3 length equals 19 residues. Germline values: CDR1 MRHNA, CDR2 SNTAGT. The V end lost 0 bases, the J end lost 10 bases, and 28 bases lay between the germline ends. CDR3 sequence: CASSDSKLMGLTARKEQFF. The CDR3 DNA is TGTGCCAGCAGTGACTCGAAACTAATGGGTTTGACGGCCCGAAAAGAGCAGTTCTTC.

CDR3 in DNA: TGTGCCAGCAGCGTTGGGACTAGCGGAAGAGAAGAGCAGTACTTC. It specifies CASSVGTSGREEQYF. V usage is TRBV9 and J usage is TRBJ2-7; 11 nucleotides agree with TRBD2. J gave up 7 bases and V 2 bases, and 8 bases lay outside the gene matches. This CDR3 has 15 residues. Germline assignment: CDR1 SGDLS and CDR2 YYNGEE.

The chain uses TRBV5-5 and TRBJ1-5, with D possibly TRBD1 on 5 matching bases. With 1 base removed from V and 7 bases from J, the gap between germline ends came to 12 bases. The V gene's germline CDR1 is SGHKS and CDR2 YYEKEE (reference sequence). This CDR3 comprises 14 residues. CDR3 sequence: CASSLSGPNQPQHF. The DNA for the CDR3 is TGTGCCAGCAGCTTGTCAGGGCCTAACCAGCCCCAGCATTTT. Together with reference TRBV5-5 and TRBJ1-5, the CDR3 gives the full variable domain: DAGVTQSPTHLIKTRGQQVTLRCSPISGHKSVSWYQQVLGQGPQFIFQYYEKEERGRGNFPDRFSARQFPNYSSELNVNALLLGDSALYLCASSLSGPNQPQHFGDGTRLSIL.

This clonotype occurred many times. This chain joins TRBV3-1 and TRBJ2-2; D ambiguous. The CDR3 spans 10 residues. With 9 bases removed from V and 7 bases from J, the gap between germline ends came to 6 bases. Germline V gene lookup returns CDR1 LGHDT and CDR2 YNNKEL (reference sequence). The DNA for the CDR3 is TGTGCCAGGACCAACGGGGAGCTGTTTTTT. It is translated as CARTNGELFF.

Only a few counts were recorded for this clonotype. The rearrangement joins TRBV6-2 or TRBV6-3 to TRBJ2-7; 8 bases line up with TRBD1. This CDR3 has 13 amino acids. CDR1 is MNHEY and CDR2 is SVGEGT in the germline V gene. V was clipped by 10 bases and J by 5 bases; unmatched bases: 10. CDR3 residues: CATLRQGRNEQYF. The CDR3 DNA reads TGTGCCACCCTGCGACAGGGGAGAAACGAGCAGTACTTC.

This clonotype was seen more than once but under ten times. This chain connects TRBV11-1 to TRBJ2-4, with TRBD2 as a possible D gene (7 bases). This CDR3 has 19 amino acids. The V end lost 3 bases, the J end lost 0 bases, and 21 bases lay between the germline ends. CDR1 and CDR2 (germline): SGHAT, FQDESV (reference sequence). The CDR3 bases are TGTGCCAGCAGCTTTGGAGGGGGGGCCGGACCTCTAGCCAAAAACATTCAGTACTTC. This encodes CASSFGGGAGPLAKNIQYF.

This clonotype has ten or more counts. The chain links TRBV20-1 to TRBJ2-1; weak D call: TRBD1 (6 bases). V gave up 5 bases and J gave up 0 bases, with 11 bases separating them. Germline V gene lookup returns CDR1 DFQATT and CDR2 SNEGSKA (reference sequence). The CDR3 length is 14 residues. The CDR3 bases are TGCAGTGCTCCTGGACAGAGCTCCTACAATGAGCAGTTCTTC. Protein: CSAPGQSSYNEQFF.

The rearrangement links TRBV29-1 to TRBJ1-1, with 9 bases aligning to TRBD1. CDR1 is SQVTM, CDR2 ANQGSEA, per germline. V was pared by 6 bases and J by 0 bases, with 5 bases of the junction left unmatched. This CDR3 is 14 amino acids long. The CDR3 sequence: CSVGTGLMNTEAFF. DNA for the CDR3: TGCAGCGTGGGGACAGGGCTAATGAACACTGAAGCTTTCTTT.

This clonotype was counted only a few times. V gene TRBV7-2 combines with J gene TRBJ1-6, with D unresolved. V was cut by 1 base and J by 10 bases, with 14 bases left in between. The CDR3 is 15 residues long. Germline V gene sequence: CDR1 SGHTA, CDR2 FQGNSA. The CDR3 reads CASSLVPGNGSPLHF. The CDR3 nucleotides are TGTGCCAGCAGCTTAGTGCCAGGAAACGGGTCACCCCTCCACTTT.

The rearrangement links TRBV5-1 to TRBJ2-7, with 7 bases identical to TRBD2. Per the germline V gene, CDR1 is SGHRS and CDR2 is YFSETQ. The CDR3 is made up of 16 amino acids. V dropped 1 base and J dropped 3; count of bases not matched to a gene: 10. This CDR3 is CASSLLTGGPFYEQYF. The CDR3 coding sequence is TGCGCCAGCAGCTTGCTAACGGGAGGTCCCTTCTACGAGCAGTACTTC.

The chain employs TRBV9 and TRBJ2-5, with D tentatively TRBD2 (5 bases). In germline, CDR1 is SGDLS, CDR2 YYNGEE. CDR3 size: 14 residues. Trimming took 0 bases from V and 5 from J, leaving 11 bases between them. This CDR3 reads CASSVESRGETQYF. The CDR3 DNA reads as TGTGCCAGCAGCGTAGAAAGTCGAGGGGAGACCCAGTACTTC.